The source of this TCR beta chain is a study of regulatory T cells in long-lasting Graves disease. As for time point: newly diagnosed GD, antithyroid drugs for less than 3 months. Extracted RNA from PBMCs served as the source of the TCR library. General observations from the study: Whereas 900 to 1,000 public clonotypes were shared by new patients, persistent patients shared more, at around 2,700. Only a small sample size was used, which may have cut accuracy.

Germline V gene lookup returns CDR1 WSHSY and CDR2 SAAADI. V was pared by 1 base and J by 0 bases, with 26 bases between. The CDR3 has 21 amino acids. There are many counts of this clonotype. Its specificity is not known. Library construction for TCR beta used iRepertoire HTBI primers and Arm-PCR of CDR3 regions. Under the authors' procedure: Sample data revealed roughly 62 TRBV and about 15 TRBJ segments. TCRdb reprocessed the multiplex PCR reads with MiXCR, giving one entry per CDR3 protein. These V and J calls rely on TCRdb rather than the paper's analysis. The sample carries about 620,000 distinct CDR3 sequences, 16% recorded once. In addition, the sample was reused for a study of T cells in Graves' hyperthyroidism and ophthalmopathy. That report adds: Researchers found most expanded thyroid clonotypes above 0.001 in blood as well.

The J gene is TRBJ2-3, the V gene TRBV10-2; the D gene could be TRBD1 or TRBD2 (5 bases each). The clonotype comes from a woman younger than 45 with Graves disease. The specimen comprised peripheral blood mononuclear cells (PBMCs), sampled at new diagnosis, from a patient treated with antithyroid drugs. The CDR3 spells CASSEFVGRALAVTSTDTQYF. The DNA for the CDR3 is TGCGCCAGCAGTGAGTTTGTCGGCAGGGCGCTAGCAGTTACTAGCACAGATACGCAGTATTTT.